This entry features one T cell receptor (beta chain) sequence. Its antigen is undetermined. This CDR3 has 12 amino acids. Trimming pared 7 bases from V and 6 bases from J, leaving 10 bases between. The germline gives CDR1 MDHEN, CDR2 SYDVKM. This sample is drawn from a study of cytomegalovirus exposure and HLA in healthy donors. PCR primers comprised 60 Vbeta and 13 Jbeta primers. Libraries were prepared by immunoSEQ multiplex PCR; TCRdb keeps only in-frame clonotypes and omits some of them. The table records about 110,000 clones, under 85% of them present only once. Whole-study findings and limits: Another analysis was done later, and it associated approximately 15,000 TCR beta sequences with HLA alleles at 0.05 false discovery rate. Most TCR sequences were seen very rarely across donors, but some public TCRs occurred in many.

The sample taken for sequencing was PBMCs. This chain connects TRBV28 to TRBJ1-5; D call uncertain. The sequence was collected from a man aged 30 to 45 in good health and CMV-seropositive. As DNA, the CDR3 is TGTGCCAGCAACTCTGTCGGTCAGCCCCAGCATTTT. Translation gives CASNSVGQPQHF.